This T cell receptor (beta chain) emerged from a study of cytomegalovirus exposure and HLA in healthy donors. Findings and caveats of the study: The authors listed over 150 TCR beta chains as cytomegalovirus-associated. There were some V segments, including TRBV6-2 and TRBV6-3, excluded as indistinguishable. Within an earlier analysis, most TCR beta V segments proved productive either about 87% or about 30% of the time.

With 60 Vbeta and 13 Jbeta primers, the PCR was carried out. Original methodology: Unique TCR beta chains totaled roughly 81 million in a later count, with roughly 11 million of them shared. Repertoires were generated with immunoSEQ multiplex PCR, while TCRdb's copy carries only in-frame clones and drops some. V, J and clone size derive from that table, while D and trimming were established from the DNA sequence. The data show more than 140,000 clones, around 80% seen once. Remarks on this clone: Its antigen is undetermined.

The CDR3 is made up of 13 amino acids. V was cut by 4 bases and J by 3 bases, with 13 bases left in between. Looked up from germline, CDR1 is SQVTM and CDR2 is ANQGSEA. Sample: PBMCs. This clonotype was sampled from a man aged 25-40 years in good health and CMV-seropositive. This chain connects TRBV29-1 to TRBJ2-7, with D possibly being TRBD1 (5 bases). The CDR3 loop reads CSVGPRAGYEQYF. The DNA for the CDR3 is TGCAGCGTTGGTCCCAGGGCCGGCTACGAGCAGTACTTC.